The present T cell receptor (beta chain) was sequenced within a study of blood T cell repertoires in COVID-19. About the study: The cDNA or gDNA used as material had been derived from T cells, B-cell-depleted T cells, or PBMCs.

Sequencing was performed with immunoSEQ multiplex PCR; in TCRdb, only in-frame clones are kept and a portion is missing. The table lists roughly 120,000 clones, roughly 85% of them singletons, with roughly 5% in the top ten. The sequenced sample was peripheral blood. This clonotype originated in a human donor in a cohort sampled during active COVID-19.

CDR3 sequence: CASSPAGTSGNEQFF. The CDR3 DNA follows: TGTGCCAGCAGCCCCGCCGGGACTAGCGGGAATGAGCAGTTCTTC. V is TRBV7-3 and J is TRBJ2-1; the match to TRBD2 covers 12 bases. CDR3 size: 15 residues. V was clipped by 5 bases and J by 7 bases; unmatched bases: 6. Germline lookup yields CDR1 SGHTA and CDR2 FQGTGA.